Below are 3 T cell receptor beta chains sequenced from a single sample in a study of identical twins. TCRdb recomputed calls from the 5' RACE reads with MiXCR, one row per CDR3 protein. Among about 530,000 distinct CDR3 sequences, about 16% were seen once, and the ten largest hold roughly 0.42%. This sample was shared with a second study, whose subject was yellow fever vaccine responses in identical twins.

Input material: CD4+ T cells sorted from blood. The receptors originated from a woman between 18 and 29 years old in good health.

This clonotype showed up just a few times. V usage is TRBV6-5 and J usage is TRBJ2-1; 10 bases fit TRBD2. CDR1 is MNHEY, CDR2 SVGAGI, per germline. The CDR3 loop spans 17 amino acids. The J segment lost 3 bases and the V segment lost 2 bases, leaving 7 bases of the junction unmatched. The CDR3 is CASSYPSGGGLYNEQFF. The CDR3 DNA is TGTGCCAGCAGTTACCCCAGCGGGGGGGGTCTCTACAATGAGCAGTTCTTC.

V usage is TRBV6-1 and J usage is TRBJ2-5, with TRBD2 matching 11 bases. V shed 8 bases, J shed 7 bases, and the junction held 9 bases outside the gene matches. Germline V gene sequence: CDR1 MNHNS, CDR2 SASEGT. This CDR3 comprises 14 residues. CDR3 nucleotide sequence: TGTGCCAGCCTACTAGCGGGAGTAATGGCGACCCAGTACTTC. Residues: CASLLAGVMATQYF.

The chain combines TRBV7-2 with TRBJ1-4, with TRBD1 matching over 11 bases. Per germline, CDR1 SGHTA and CDR2 FQGNSA. This CDR3 contains 15 residues. After removal of 4 bases from V and 7 bases from J, the junction contained 5 bases not matched to a gene. The CDR3 region has the DNA TGTGCCAGCAGCTCGGGACAGGGGGTTGGTGAAAAACTGTTTTTT. Its translation is CASSSGQGVGEKLFF.